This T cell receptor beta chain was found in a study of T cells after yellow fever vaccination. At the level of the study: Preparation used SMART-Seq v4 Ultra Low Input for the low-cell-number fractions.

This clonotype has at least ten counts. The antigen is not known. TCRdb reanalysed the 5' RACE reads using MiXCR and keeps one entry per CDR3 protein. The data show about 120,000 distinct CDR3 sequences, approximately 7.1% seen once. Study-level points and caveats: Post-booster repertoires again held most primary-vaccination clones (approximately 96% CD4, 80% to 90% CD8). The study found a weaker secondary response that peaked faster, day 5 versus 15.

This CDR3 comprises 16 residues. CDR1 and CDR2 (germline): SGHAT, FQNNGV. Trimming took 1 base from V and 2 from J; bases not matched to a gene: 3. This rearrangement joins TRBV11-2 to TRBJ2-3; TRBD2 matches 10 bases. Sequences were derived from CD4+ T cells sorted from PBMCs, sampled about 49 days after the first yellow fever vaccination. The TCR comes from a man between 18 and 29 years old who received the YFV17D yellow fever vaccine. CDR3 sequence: CASSLAAGGSTDTQYF. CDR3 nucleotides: TGTGCCAGCAGCTTAGCAGCGGGGGGGTCCACAGATACGCAGTATTTT.